The 21 T cell receptor beta chains listed next were all sequenced from one sample in a study of CD8 T cells in Susac syndrome. Reverse transcription of about 0.45 to 1 ug RNA was performed with random hexamers. One entry per CDR3 protein, called by TCRdb with MiXCR from the immunoSEQ multiplex PCR reads. The sample includes about 110,000 distinct CDR3 sequences, approximately 94% of them seen just once. The sample consisted of CD8+ T cells from PBMCs. The source is a human donor with Susac syndrome.

This rearrangement joins TRBV24-1 to TRBJ2-2; TRBD1 agrees at 11 bases. This CDR3 is 14 amino acids long. J was trimmed by 3 bases and V by 7 bases; bases with no gene match: 0. Per germline, CDR1 KGHDR and CDR2 SFDVKD. The CDR3 is CATRGQGDTGELFF. Written as DNA, the CDR3 is TGTGCCACCAGGGGACAGGGGGACACCGGGGAGCTGTTTTTT.

The J gene is TRBJ2-1, the V gene TRBV2; a weak D match, TRBD2 (6 bases). CDR1 is SNHLY, CDR2 FYNNEI, per germline. The CDR3 totals 14 residues. The germline V and J ends were trimmed by 11 bases and 4 bases, with 18 bases remaining between them. CDR3 in DNA: TGTGCCTCCGAGTCGGGACTCGATTACAATGAGCAGTTCTTC. It translates to CASESGLDYNEQFF. Variable domain in full (rest from reference TRBV2 and TRBJ2-1): EPEVTQTPSHQVTQMGQEVILRCVPISNHLYFYWYRQILGQKVEFLVSFYNNEISEKSEIFDDQFSVERPDGSNFTLKIRSTKLEDSAMYFCASESGLDYNEQFFGPGTRLTVL.

This chain uses TRBV9 with TRBJ2-5; 7 nucleotides agree with TRBD1. CDR3 length: 15 amino acids. Trimming at V came to 4 bases and at J to 4 bases, leaving 10 bases not matched to a gene. Germline CDR1 is SGDLS and CDR2 is YYNGEE. CDR3 protein: CASSPGRGGSETQYF. CDR3 DNA sequence: TGTGCCAGCAGCCCAGGTAGAGGGGGCTCAGAGACCCAGTACTTC. Complete variable domain (other parts from reference TRBV9 and TRBJ2-5): DSGVTQTPKHLITATGQRVTLRCSPRSGDLSVYWYQQSLDQGLQFLIQYYNGEERAKGNILERFSAQQFPDLHSELNLSSLELGDSALYFCASSPGRGGSETQYFGPGTRLLVL.

This clonotype has just one count. V and J are TRBV28 and TRBJ2-1, with D maybe TRBD2 (6 bases). Trimming stripped 10 bases from V and 2 bases from J, with 24 bases between. The CDR3 sequence is 17 residues long. Germline assignment: CDR1 MDHEN and CDR2 SYDVKM. CDR3 DNA: TGTGCCACCCAAGGGCCCACTAGCTCCCTCCCCTACAATGAGCAGTTCTTC. It encodes CATQGPTSSLPYNEQFF.

In nucleotides, the CDR3 is TGTGCCAGCAGCTTCGACAGCACAGATACGCAGTATTTT. Its translation: CASSFDSTDTQYF. The V gene is TRBV6-4, the J gene TRBJ2-3, with no clear D. This CDR3 is built from 13 residues. Germline V gene data show CDR1 as MRHNA and CDR2 as SNTAGT. V lost 6 bases and J lost 0, with 7 bases in between.

This chain links TRBV27 with TRBJ1-2, with TRBD1 identical over 9 bases. J gave up 4 bases and V 9 bases, and 9 bases lay outside the gene matches. Germline loops: CDR1 MNHEY, CDR2 SMNVEV (reference sequence). The CDR3 totals 14 residues. CDR3 region: CARGGTGRTYGYTF. The CDR3 DNA follows: TGTGCCAGAGGGGGGACAGGGAGGACCTATGGCTACACCTTC.

The genes are TRBV27 and TRBJ2-3; TRBD2 aligns across 9 bases. Germline assignment: CDR1 MNHEY and CDR2 SMNVEV (reference sequence). The CDR3 runs to 13 residues. J gave up 6 bases and V 7 bases, and 5 bases lay outside the gene matches. CDR3 residues: CASTGLASDTQYF. CDR3 sequence (DNA): TGTGCCAGCACGGGACTAGCATCGGATACGCAGTATTTT.

The rearrangement joins TRBV23-1 to TRBJ2-3; weak D call: TRBD1 (6 bases). TRBV23-1 is assigned to the ORF class and has an uncertain function. V dropped 3 bases and J dropped 5 bases, with 24 bases sitting between them. The CDR3 consists of 18 residues. CDR3 DNA sequence: TGCGCCAGCAGTCACCCTGACAGGCCTATGTGCGCCCTAGATACGCAGTATTTT. This codes for CASSHPDRPMCALDTQYF.

The chain employs TRBV5-1 and TRBJ2-7; 7 nucleotides agree with TRBD2. The CDR3 sequence is 13 residues long. Per the germline V gene, CDR1 is SGHRS and CDR2 is YFSETQ. J gave up 3 bases and V 5 bases, and 5 bases lay outside the gene matches. The CDR3 sequence: CASRWEGIYEQYF. In DNA form, the CDR3 reads TGCGCCAGCAGGTGGGAGGGAATCTACGAGCAGTACTTC.

The CDR3: CASSHESGTPYGYTF. CDR3 bases: TGCGCCAGCAGCCATGAATCCGGGACACCCTATGGCTACACCTTC. The chain uses TRBV4-3 and TRBJ1-2; TRBD1 might be the D (6 bases). Germline assignment: CDR1 LGHNA and CDR2 YSLEER. V lost 3 bases, J lost 4 bases, and 15 bases lay in between. This CDR3 spans 15 amino acids.

The chain recombines TRBV20-1 with TRBJ2-2, with a weak D call TRBD2 (6 bases). V was cut by 0 bases and J by 0 bases, with 11 bases left in between. From germline, CDR1 is DFQATT and CDR2 SNEGSKA (reference sequence). The CDR3 is made up of 16 amino acids. The CDR3 sequence: CSARDKLAANTGELFF. The CDR3 DNA reads as TGCAGTGCTAGAGATAAACTAGCAGCGAACACCGGGGAGCTGTTTTTT.

V and J are TRBV19 and TRBJ2-1, with D maybe TRBD2 (6 bases). This CDR3 spans 13 amino acids. Trimming left V 9 bases short and J 4 bases short, with 13 bases between. CDR1 and CDR2 (germline): LNHDA, SQIVND (reference sequence). The DNA for the CDR3 is TGTGCCAGCCGGGACTTTAATTACAATGAGCAGTTCTTC. Translated: CASRDFNYNEQFF.

The CDR3 coding sequence is TGTGCCAGCAGCGGGGGACTAGCGGGAGCGGAGCAGTACTTC. Translating it yields CASSGGLAGAEQYF. The chain links TRBV9 to TRBJ2-7; 14 positions match TRBD2. Losses at the gene ends were 3 bases for V and 7 bases for J; bases not matched to a gene: 3. From germline, CDR1 is SGDLS and CDR2 YYNGEE. The CDR3 covers 14 residues. Based on the CDR3 plus reference TRBV9 and TRBJ2-7, the full variable domain is DSGVTQTPKHLITATGQRVTLRCSPRSGDLSVYWYQQSLDQGLQFLIQYYNGEERAKGNILERFSAQQFPDLHSELNLSSLELGDSALYFCASSGGLAGAEQYFGPGTRLTVT.

The genes are TRBV20-1 and TRBJ2-5; TRBD2 aligns across 9 bases. Germline V gene sequence: CDR1 DFQATT, CDR2 SNEGSKA (reference sequence). Losses at the gene ends were 6 bases for V and 5 bases for J; bases not matched to a gene: 13. This CDR3 spans 15 amino acids. The CDR3 here is CSARERGVPLETQYF. The DNA for the CDR3 is TGCAGTGCCAGGGAGCGGGGGGTTCCTCTGGAGACCCAGTACTTC.

The chain is built from TRBV13 and TRBJ2-5, with D unclear. Trimming removed 5 bases at V and 2 bases at J, with 12 bases between. The CDR3 sequence is 14 residues long. Germline lookup yields CDR1 PRHDT and CDR2 FYEKMQ (reference sequence). CDR3 DNA: TGTGCCAGCAGCCAGCTAGGGCCACAAGAGACCCAGTACTTC. Protein: CASSQLGPQETQYF. The full variable domain, with the rest looked up from reference TRBV13 and TRBJ2-5, is AAGVIQSPRHLIKEKRETATLKCYPIPRHDTVYWYQQGPGQDPQFLISFYEKMQSDKGSIPDRFSAQQFSDYHSELNMSSLELGDSALYFCASSQLGPQETQYFGPGTRLLVL.

V usage is TRBV9 and J usage is TRBJ2-2, with D uncertain. CDR1 and CDR2 (germline): SGDLS, YYNGEE. V lost 0 bases, J lost 4 bases, and 10 bases lay in between. The CDR3 is 15 residues long. DNA of the CDR3: TGTGCCAGCAGCGTAGAAAACCTCCCCACCGGGGAGCTGTTTTTT. This sequence encodes CASSVENLPTGELFF. Combining the CDR3 with reference TRBV9 and TRBJ2-2 gives the whole variable domain DSGVTQTPKHLITATGQRVTLRCSPRSGDLSVYWYQQSLDQGLQFLIQYYNGEERAKGNILERFSAQQFPDLHSELNLSSLELGDSALYFCASSVENLPTGELFFGEGSRLTVL.

The V call is TRBV20-1, the J call TRBJ2-4; D not certain. This CDR3 spans 17 amino acids. The V gene's germline CDR1 is DFQATT and CDR2 SNEGSKA (reference sequence). V dropped 5 bases and J dropped 4 bases, with 24 bases sitting between them. CDR3 coding DNA: TGCAGTGCTCCCAGACCACCCGGTGGTCGGTTAAAAAACATTCAGTACTTC. It encodes CSAPRPPGGRLKNIQYF.

This chain links TRBV6-5 with TRBJ2-7; no definite D call. The V gene's germline CDR1 is MNHEY and CDR2 SVGAGI. The V end was cut by 7 bases, the J end by 10 bases, with 14 bases between. The CDR3 extends over 11 amino acids. The CDR3 is CASTHLGKQYF. CDR3 sequence (DNA): TGTGCCAGCACCCACCTGGGGAAACAGTACTTC.

V usage is TRBV27 and J usage is TRBJ2-4; TRBD1 matches 7 bases. The CDR3 sequence is 15 residues long. J lost 7 bases, V lost 3 bases, and 9 bases had no gene match. CDR1 MNHEY and CDR2 SMNVEV come from the germline V gene (reference sequence). DNA for the CDR3: TGTGCCAGCAGTTTCCAACAGGGGAGTATGAACATTCAGTACTTC. Protein sequence: CASSFQQGSMNIQYF.

The V call is TRBV6-1, the J call TRBJ2-7; no clear D. V was cut by 3 bases and J by 3 bases, with 9 bases left in between. The CDR3 extends over 13 amino acids. CDR1 and CDR2 (germline): MNHNS, SASEGT. CDR3 loop: CASSEAEDYEQYF. CDR3 bases: TGTGCCAGCAGTGAGGCAGAGGACTACGAGCAGTACTTC.

The chain combines TRBV6-2 or TRBV6-3 with TRBJ2-7, with a tentative D call TRBD2 (5 bases). Germline V gives CDR1 MNHEY, CDR2 SVGEGT. V gave up 4 bases and J gave up 5 bases, with 18 bases separating them. This CDR3 contains 15 residues. Here the CDR3 reads CASSSRTDRTDEQYF. CDR3 sequence (DNA): TGTGCCAGCAGTTCCCGGACTGATCGAACCGACGAGCAGTACTTC.